This entry is about one T cell receptor beta chain. The sample originates from a study of blood T cell repertoires in COVID-19. Sequencing used immunoSEQ multiplex PCR; TCRdb keeps in-frame clones, though not all of them. The sample records roughly 120,000 clones, about 85% being singletons. Germline CDR1 reads MNHEY; CDR2 reads SVGAGI. Trimming pared 5 bases from V and 8 bases from J, leaving 9 bases between. CDR3 length: 11 amino acids. This clonotype was obtained from a human donor in a cohort sampled during active COVID-19. The chain uses TRBV6-5 and TRBJ1-2; TRBD1 is a possible D gene (5 bases). Material for sequencing was peripheral blood. CDR3 coding DNA: TGTGCCAGCAGTAACGGGGGGGGCTACACCTTC. It is translated as CASSNGGGYTF.